A selection of T cell receptor beta chains follows, all from one sample in a study of blood T cell repertoires in COVID-19. The protocol was immunoSEQ multiplex PCR, while the TCRdb copy is restricted to in-frame clones and leaves out a portion. The sample includes nearly 200,000 clones, roughly four fifths seen only once; the top ten take around 5.5%. The sequencing input was peripheral blood. The receptors were gathered from a woman aged 70 to 79 with active or convalescent COVID-19. CDR3s include the opening cysteine and the closing phenylalanine or tryptophan. Each record gives: clone size, J gene, D gene, V gene, CDR3 DNA, CDR3 protein. A D gene is named only where the DNA matches it firmly. Clone size is stated in some rows and not others, as once, few, many or a class when expanded.

abundance: .
j_gene: TRBJ2-2
d_gene: .
v_gene: TRBV6-5
CDR3nt: TGTGCCAGCAGTTACCGGCAGGTCGGGGAGCTGTTTTTT
CDR3aa: CASSYRQVGELFF

abundance: .
j_gene: TRBJ2-7
d_gene: TRBD1
v_gene: TRBV19
CDR3nt: TGTGCCAGTAGTATCGGGACAGGTTTCATCTACGAGCAGTACTTC
CDR3aa: CASSIGTGFIYEQYF

abundance: once
j_gene: TRBJ1-1
d_gene: .
v_gene: TRBV19
CDR3nt: TGTGCCAGTATGGGGGGGGCAGGGGTGAACACTGAAGCTTTCTTT
CDR3aa: CASMGGAGVNTEAFF

abundance: .
j_gene: TRBJ2-2
d_gene: .
v_gene: TRBV11-2
CDR3nt: TGTGCCAGCAGCTTAAATTCATACGGGAGTGGAACCGGGGAGCTGTTTTTT
CDR3aa: CASSLNSYGSGTGELFF

abundance: .
j_gene: TRBJ1-3
d_gene: .
v_gene: TRBV2
CDR3nt: TGTGCCAGCGCGGTCGGAGTAAACACCATATATTTT
CDR3aa: CASAVGVNTIYF

abundance: .
j_gene: TRBJ2-5
d_gene: TRBD2
v_gene: TRBV19
CDR3nt: TGTGCCAGTAGTACTTTGACTAGCGGGAGGATAGAGACCCAGTACTTC
CDR3aa: CASSTLTSGRIETQYF

abundance: .
j_gene: TRBJ2-7
d_gene: TRBD2
v_gene: TRBV5-1
CDR3nt: TGCGCCAGCAGCTTGGCGACTAGCGGGGTGGCCTACGAGCAGTACTTC
CDR3aa: CASSLATSGVAYEQYF

abundance: once
j_gene: TRBJ2-2
d_gene: TRBD2
v_gene: TRBV27
CDR3nt: TGTGCCAGCAGTTTATCGGGCGGGAGGGCCGGTGGGGAGCTGTTTTTT
CDR3aa: CASSLSGGRAGGELFF

abundance: .
j_gene: TRBJ1-4
d_gene: .
v_gene: TRBV7-9
CDR3nt: TGTGCCAGCAGCCCCAGCGGCAGCTCTAATGAAAAACTGTTTTTT
CDR3aa: CASSPSGSSNEKLFF

abundance: once
j_gene: TRBJ2-3
d_gene: TRBD2
v_gene: TRBV25-1
CDR3nt: TGTGCCAGCAGTGAATCCCACCCCCTTATAGCGGGGGCAGATACGCAGTATTTT
CDR3aa: CASSESHPLIAGADTQYF

abundance: .
j_gene: TRBJ1-4
d_gene: .
v_gene: TRBV12-5
CDR3nt: TGTGCTAGTGGCCCTTCGGGGTTCAATGAAAAACTGTTTTTT
CDR3aa: CASGPSGFNEKLFF

abundance: .
j_gene: TRBJ2-1
d_gene: TRBD2
v_gene: TRBV5-6
CDR3nt: TGTGCCAGCAGCCTGGGACTAGCGTCGATCAATGAGCAGTTCTTC
CDR3aa: CASSLGLASINEQFF

abundance: .
j_gene: TRBJ2-3
d_gene: .
v_gene: TRBV14
CDR3nt: TGTGCCAGCAGCCAAGCGACCCCCCAGGCGGATACGCAGTATTTT
CDR3aa: CASSQATPQADTQYF

abundance: .
j_gene: TRBJ1-1
d_gene: .
v_gene: TRBV9
CDR3nt: TGTGCCAGCAGCGTAGTGGCTACGGGGTTTGAAGCTTTCTTT
CDR3aa: CASSVVATGFEAFF

abundance: once
j_gene: TRBJ2-1
d_gene: .
v_gene: TRBV9
CDR3nt: TGTGCCAGCAGCGGAGTGGCTAGCAGGGGCGCAGAGCAGTTCTTC
CDR3aa: CASSGVASRGAEQFF

abundance: .
j_gene: TRBJ1-1
d_gene: .
v_gene: TRBV19
CDR3nt: TGTGCCAGTAGTATCCCGGGAATGCGCACTGAAGCTTTCTTT
CDR3aa: CASSIPGMRTEAFF

abundance: .
j_gene: TRBJ1-5
d_gene: .
v_gene: TRBV10-3
CDR3nt: TGTGCCATCAGTGAGTCGAAGGTAGGTGGGGCAGGCAATCAGCCCCAGCATTTT
CDR3aa: CAISESKVGGAGNQPQHF

abundance: .
j_gene: TRBJ2-1
d_gene: .
v_gene: TRBV27
CDR3nt: TGTGCCAGCAGGGGAGAAACCCTGAGCTCCTACAATGAGCAGTTCTTC
CDR3aa: CASRGETLSSYNEQFF

abundance: .
j_gene: TRBJ2-4
d_gene: .
v_gene: TRBV2
CDR3nt: TGTGCCAGCAGTCCGGGACTTTTAGCCAAAAACATTCAGTACTTC
CDR3aa: CASSPGLLAKNIQYF

abundance: few
j_gene: TRBJ1-1
d_gene: .
v_gene: TRBV5-4
CDR3nt: TGTGCCAGCAGCTTACCGATAGGGGGAAAGGGCACTGAAGCTTTCTTT
CDR3aa: CASSLPIGGKGTEAFF

abundance: .
j_gene: TRBJ2-1
d_gene: TRBD2
v_gene: TRBV7-2
CDR3nt: TGTGCCAGCAGCTTAGTGCGGGGAGGGCGGGATGAGCAGTTCTTC
CDR3aa: CASSLVRGGRDEQFF

abundance: .
j_gene: TRBJ2-3
d_gene: .
v_gene: TRBV15
CDR3nt: TGTGCCACCAGCAGAGAAGGCAGGGGCACAGATACGCAGTATTTT
CDR3aa: CATSREGRGTDTQYF

abundance: .
j_gene: TRBJ2-7
d_gene: .
v_gene: TRBV7-9
CDR3nt: TGTGCCAGCAGGATGGGGGAGGTGTCCTCCGAGCAGTACTTC
CDR3aa: CASRMGEVSSEQYF

abundance: .
j_gene: TRBJ2-7
d_gene: .
v_gene: TRBV19
CDR3nt: TGTGCCAGTAGTAGAAAAGGCGGGAACTACGAGCAGTACTTC
CDR3aa: CASSRKGGNYEQYF

abundance: .
j_gene: TRBJ1-2
d_gene: .
v_gene: TRBV15
CDR3nt: TGTGCCACCAGCAGATCCGGGGGAGACTATGGCTACACCTTC
CDR3aa: CATSRSGGDYGYTF

abundance: .
j_gene: TRBJ1-6
d_gene: .
v_gene: TRBV18
CDR3nt: TGTGCCAGCTCACGGGCGGAGGGCTCCTATAATTCACCCCTCCACTTT
CDR3aa: CASSRAEGSYNSPLHF

abundance: .
j_gene: TRBJ2-7
d_gene: .
v_gene: TRBV4-2
CDR3nt: TGTGCCAGCAGCCAAGATACGGGTAACCCCTACGAGCAGTACTTC
CDR3aa: CASSQDTGNPYEQYF

abundance: few
j_gene: TRBJ1-2
d_gene: TRBD1
v_gene: TRBV5-4
CDR3nt: TGTGCCAGCAGCTTGGGGGACAGGGCTCAGGGCTACACCTTC
CDR3aa: CASSLGDRAQGYTF

abundance: .
j_gene: TRBJ1-5
d_gene: TRBD1
v_gene: TRBV28
CDR3nt: TGTGTCAGCAGCCGTGGGACAGCTGATTTGGAGCCCCAGCATTTT
CDR3aa: CVSSRGTADLEPQHF

abundance: .
j_gene: TRBJ2-1
d_gene: .
v_gene: TRBV19
CDR3nt: TGTGCCAGTAGTATAGCCCGAGGGAGCTCCTACAATGAGCAGTTCTTC
CDR3aa: CASSIARGSSYNEQFF

abundance: .
j_gene: TRBJ2-7
d_gene: .
v_gene: TRBV4-1
CDR3nt: TGCGCCAGCAGCCACACGGCGACTACAGGGGAGCAGTACTTC
CDR3aa: CASSHTATTGEQYF

abundance: .
j_gene: TRBJ2-5
d_gene: .
v_gene: TRBV7-8
CDR3nt: TGTGCCAGCAGGGTGGGGCGGTACGAGACCCAGTACTTC
CDR3aa: CASRVGRYETQYF

abundance: once
j_gene: TRBJ2-5
d_gene: TRBD2
v_gene: TRBV7-3
CDR3nt: TGTGCCAGCAGCTTAATGGGTGCGGGAGCGGAGACCCAGTACTTC
CDR3aa: CASSLMGAGAETQYF

abundance: .
j_gene: TRBJ1-6
d_gene: TRBD1
v_gene: TRBV18
CDR3nt: TGTGCCAGCTCAAAAGGACAGGGAAGAGGCTCACCCCTCCACTTT
CDR3aa: CASSKGQGRGSPLHF

abundance: once
j_gene: TRBJ2-1
d_gene: .
v_gene: TRBV28
CDR3nt: TGTGCCAGCCTAAGGGAAAGGGGGAGCTACAATGAGCAGTTCTTC
CDR3aa: CASLRERGSYNEQFF

abundance: .
j_gene: TRBJ2-1
d_gene: TRBD2
v_gene: TRBV5-1
CDR3nt: TGCGCCAGCAGCCTGTTGGAGCGGGGGGCTTACAATGAGCAGTTCTTC
CDR3aa: CASSLLERGAYNEQFF

abundance: .
j_gene: TRBJ1-5
d_gene: .
v_gene: TRBV4-1
CDR3nt: TGCGCCAGCAGCCAAATCGTAGGGGCAGGCAGAAATCAGCCCCAGCATTTT
CDR3aa: CASSQIVGAGRNQPQHF

abundance: once
j_gene: TRBJ2-4
d_gene: .
v_gene: TRBV18
CDR3nt: TGTGCCAGCTCACCACAAGGAGGGGCTATTCAGTACTTC
CDR3aa: CASSPQGGAIQYF

abundance: .
j_gene: TRBJ2-2
d_gene: TRBD2
v_gene: TRBV5-1
CDR3nt: TGCGCCAGCAGCTTTGGACTAGCGGCGAACACCGGGGAGCTGTTTTTT
CDR3aa: CASSFGLAANTGELFF